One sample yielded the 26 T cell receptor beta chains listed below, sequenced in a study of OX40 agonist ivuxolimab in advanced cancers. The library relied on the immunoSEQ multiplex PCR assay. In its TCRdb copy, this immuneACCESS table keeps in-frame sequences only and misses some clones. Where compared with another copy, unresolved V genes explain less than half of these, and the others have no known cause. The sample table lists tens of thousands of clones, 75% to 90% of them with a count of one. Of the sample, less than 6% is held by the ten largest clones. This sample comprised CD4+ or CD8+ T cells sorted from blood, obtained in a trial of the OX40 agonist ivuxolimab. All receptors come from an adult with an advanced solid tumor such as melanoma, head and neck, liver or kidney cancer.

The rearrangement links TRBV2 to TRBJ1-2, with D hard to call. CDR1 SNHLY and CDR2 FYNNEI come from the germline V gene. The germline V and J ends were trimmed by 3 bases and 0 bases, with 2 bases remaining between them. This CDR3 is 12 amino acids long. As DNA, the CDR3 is TGTGCCAGCAGTGAGACTAACTATGGCTACACCTTC. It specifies CASSETNYGYTF.

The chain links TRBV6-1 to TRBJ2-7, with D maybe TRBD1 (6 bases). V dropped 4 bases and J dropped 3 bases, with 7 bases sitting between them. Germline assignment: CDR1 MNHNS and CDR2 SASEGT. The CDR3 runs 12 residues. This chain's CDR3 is CASSVGGYEQYF. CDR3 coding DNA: TGTGCCAGCAGTGTAGGGGGCTACGAGCAGTACTTC.

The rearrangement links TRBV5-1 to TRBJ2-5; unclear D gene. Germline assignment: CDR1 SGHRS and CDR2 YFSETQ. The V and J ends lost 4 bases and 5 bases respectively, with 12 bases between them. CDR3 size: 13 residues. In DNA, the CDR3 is TGCGCCAGCAGCGTCGTCCCCTTTGAGACCCAGTACTTC. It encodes CASSVVPFETQYF.

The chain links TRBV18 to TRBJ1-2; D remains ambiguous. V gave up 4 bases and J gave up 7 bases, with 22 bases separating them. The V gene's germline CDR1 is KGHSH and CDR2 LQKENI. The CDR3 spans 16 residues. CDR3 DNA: TGTGCCAGCTCACTAAACCGCGGTAGCCTGACGGGTGGCTACACCTTC. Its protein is CASSLNRGSLTGGYTF.

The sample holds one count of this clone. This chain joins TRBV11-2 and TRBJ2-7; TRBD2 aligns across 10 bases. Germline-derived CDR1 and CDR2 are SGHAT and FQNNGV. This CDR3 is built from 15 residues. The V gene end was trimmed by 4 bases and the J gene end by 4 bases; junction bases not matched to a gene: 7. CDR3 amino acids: CASSSTSGATYEQYF. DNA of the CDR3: TGTGCCAGCAGCTCAACTAGCGGGGCGACATACGAGCAGTACTTC.

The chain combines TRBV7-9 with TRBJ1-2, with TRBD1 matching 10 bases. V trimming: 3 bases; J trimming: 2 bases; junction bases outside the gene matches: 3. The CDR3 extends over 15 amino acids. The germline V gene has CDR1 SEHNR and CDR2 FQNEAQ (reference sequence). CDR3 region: CASSLGQGNNYGYTF. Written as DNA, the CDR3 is TGTGCCAGCAGCTTGGGACAGGGGAACAACTATGGCTACACCTTC.

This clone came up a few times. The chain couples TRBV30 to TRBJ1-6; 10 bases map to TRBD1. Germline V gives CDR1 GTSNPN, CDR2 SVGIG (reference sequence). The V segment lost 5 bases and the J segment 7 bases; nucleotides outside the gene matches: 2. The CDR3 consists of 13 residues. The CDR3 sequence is CAWAGQGNSPLHF. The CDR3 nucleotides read TGTGCCTGGGCGGGACAGGGGAATTCACCCCTCCACTTT.

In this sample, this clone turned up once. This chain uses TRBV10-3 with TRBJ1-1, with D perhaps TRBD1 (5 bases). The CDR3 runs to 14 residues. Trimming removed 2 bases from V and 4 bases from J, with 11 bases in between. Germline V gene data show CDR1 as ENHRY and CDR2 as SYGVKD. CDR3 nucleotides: TGTGCCATCAGTGAGCCCCGGGACGGCACTGAAGCTTTCTTT. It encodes CAISEPRDGTEAFF.

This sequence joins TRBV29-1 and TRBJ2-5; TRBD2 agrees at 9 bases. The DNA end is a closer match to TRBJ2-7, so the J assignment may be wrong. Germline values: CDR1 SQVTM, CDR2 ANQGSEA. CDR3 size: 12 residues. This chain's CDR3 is CSVDSGSYEQYF. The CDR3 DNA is TGCAGCGTGGATAGCGGGAGTTACGAGCAGTACTTC.

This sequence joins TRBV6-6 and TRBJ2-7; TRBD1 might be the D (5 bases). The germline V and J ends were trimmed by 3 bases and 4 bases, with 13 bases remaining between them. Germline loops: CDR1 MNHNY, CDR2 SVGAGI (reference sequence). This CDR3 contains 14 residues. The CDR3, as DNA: TGTGCCAGCAGTTATACCAGGGTTGGGTACGAGCAGTACTTC. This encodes CASSYTRVGYEQYF.

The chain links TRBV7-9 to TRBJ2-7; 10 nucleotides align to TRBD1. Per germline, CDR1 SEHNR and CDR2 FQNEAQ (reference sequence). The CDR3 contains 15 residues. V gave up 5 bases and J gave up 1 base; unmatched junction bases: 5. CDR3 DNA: TGTGCCAGCAGCCCCGGACAGGGGGGATCCTACGAGCAGTACTTC. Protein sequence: CASSPGQGGSYEQYF.

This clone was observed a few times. Written as DNA, the CDR3 is TGTGCCAGGGGACAGGGTGTGTATGGCTACACCTTC. It is translated as CARGQGVYGYTF. The V call is TRBV19, the J call TRBJ1-2; TRBD1 aligns across 9 bases. J was trimmed by 5 bases and V by 9 bases; bases with no gene match: 4. Germline V gene sequence: CDR1 LNHDA, CDR2 SQIVND (reference sequence). This CDR3 has 12 amino acids.

CDR3 nucleotides: TGCGCCAGCAGCCCTGACAGAAATAGCAATCAGCCCCAGCATTTT. Protein sequence: CASSPDRNSNQPQHF. This sequence joins TRBV4-3 and TRBJ1-5; maybe TRBD1 (5 bases). The CDR3 is 15 amino acids. Germline-derived CDR1 and CDR2 are LGHNA and YSLEER. Trimming pared 4 bases from V and 0 bases from J, leaving 10 bases between.

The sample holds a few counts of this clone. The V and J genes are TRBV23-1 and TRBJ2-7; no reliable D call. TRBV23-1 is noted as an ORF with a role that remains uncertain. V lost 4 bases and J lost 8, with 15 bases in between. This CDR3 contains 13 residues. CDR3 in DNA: TGCGCCAGCAGTCTGACGTCCTTGTTACAGCAGTACTTC. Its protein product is CASSLTSLLQQYF.

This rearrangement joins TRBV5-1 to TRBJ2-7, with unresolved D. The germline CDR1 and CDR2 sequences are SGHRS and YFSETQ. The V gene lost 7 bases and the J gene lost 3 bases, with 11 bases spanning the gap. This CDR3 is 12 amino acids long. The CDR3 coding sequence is TGCGCCAGCCGCGTAGGGAACTACGAGCAGTACTTC. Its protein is CASRVGNYEQYF.

CDR3 region: CASSPLRDTEAFF. CDR3 bases: TGTGCCAGCTCACCACTGAGGGACACTGAAGCTTTCTTT. The chain employs TRBV18 and TRBJ1-1; D unresolved. The length of the CDR3 is 13 residues. CDR1 and CDR2 from the germline V gene are KGHSH and LQKENI. V was cut by 1 base and J by 3 bases, with 6 bases left in between.

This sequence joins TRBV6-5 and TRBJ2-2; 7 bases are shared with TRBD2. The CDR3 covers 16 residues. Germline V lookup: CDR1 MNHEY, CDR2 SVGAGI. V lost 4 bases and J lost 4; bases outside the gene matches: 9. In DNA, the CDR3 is TGTGCCAGCAGTTCCCCTGGGGGGGAAATCACCGGGGAGCTGTTTTTT. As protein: CASSSPGGEITGELFF.

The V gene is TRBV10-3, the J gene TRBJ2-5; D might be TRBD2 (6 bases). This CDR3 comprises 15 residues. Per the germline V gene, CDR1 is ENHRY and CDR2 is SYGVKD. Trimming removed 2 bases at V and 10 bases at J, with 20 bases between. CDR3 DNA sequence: TGTGCCATCAGTGAGGTACTAGCCTCCCCAATTGACCAGTACTTC. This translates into CAISEVLASPIDQYF.

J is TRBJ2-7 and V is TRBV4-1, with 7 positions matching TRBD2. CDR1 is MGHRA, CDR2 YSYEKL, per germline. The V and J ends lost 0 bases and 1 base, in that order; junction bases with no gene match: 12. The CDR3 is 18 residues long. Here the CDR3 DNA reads TGCGCCAGCAGCCAAGATGGGCTCGCGGGGGACTTTTCCTACGAGCAGTACTTC. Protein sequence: CASSQDGLAGDFSYEQYF.

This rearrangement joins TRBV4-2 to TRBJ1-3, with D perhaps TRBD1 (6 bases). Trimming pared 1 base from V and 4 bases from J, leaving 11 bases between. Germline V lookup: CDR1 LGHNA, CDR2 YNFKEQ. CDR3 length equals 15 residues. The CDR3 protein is CASSQGGQQGNTIYF. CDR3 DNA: TGTGCCAGCAGCCAAGGCGGACAGCAAGGAAACACCATATATTTT.

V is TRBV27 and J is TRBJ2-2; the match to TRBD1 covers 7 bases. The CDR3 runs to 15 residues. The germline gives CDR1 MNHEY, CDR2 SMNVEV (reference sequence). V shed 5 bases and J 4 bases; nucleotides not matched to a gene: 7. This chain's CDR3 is CASSPAGTATGELFF. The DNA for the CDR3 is TGTGCCAGCAGTCCAGCCGGGACAGCCACCGGGGAGCTGTTTTTT.

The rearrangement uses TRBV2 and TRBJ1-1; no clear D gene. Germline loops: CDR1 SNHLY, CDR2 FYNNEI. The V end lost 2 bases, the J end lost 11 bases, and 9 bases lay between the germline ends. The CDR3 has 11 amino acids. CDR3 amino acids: CASSETARAFF. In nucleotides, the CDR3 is TGTGCCAGCAGTGAAACCGCCCGGGCTTTCTTT.

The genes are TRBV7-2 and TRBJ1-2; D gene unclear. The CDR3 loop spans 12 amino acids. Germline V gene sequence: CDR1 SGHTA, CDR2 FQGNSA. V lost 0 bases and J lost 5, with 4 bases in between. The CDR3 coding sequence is TGTGCCAGCAGCTTAGCTGCGTATGGCTACACCTTC. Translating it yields CASSLAAYGYTF.

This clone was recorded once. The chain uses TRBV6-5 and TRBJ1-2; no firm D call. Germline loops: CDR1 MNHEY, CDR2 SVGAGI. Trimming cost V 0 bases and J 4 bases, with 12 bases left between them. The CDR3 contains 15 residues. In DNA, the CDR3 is TGTGCCAGCAGTTACTCTCGCGGCGGGAGCTATGGCTACACCTTC. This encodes CASSYSRGGSYGYTF.

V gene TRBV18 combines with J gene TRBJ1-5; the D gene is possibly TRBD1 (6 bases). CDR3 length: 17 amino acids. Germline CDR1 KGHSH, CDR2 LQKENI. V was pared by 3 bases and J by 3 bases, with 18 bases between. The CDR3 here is CASSPAVRGGVNQPQHF. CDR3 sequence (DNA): TGTGCCAGCTCACCGGCGGTAAGGGGGGGAGTCAATCAGCCCCAGCATTTT.

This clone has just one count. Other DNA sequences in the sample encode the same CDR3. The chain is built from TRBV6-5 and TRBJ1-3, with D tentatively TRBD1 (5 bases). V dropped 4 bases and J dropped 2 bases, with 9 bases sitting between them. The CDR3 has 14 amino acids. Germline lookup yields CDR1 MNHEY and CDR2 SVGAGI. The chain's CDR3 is CASSSGTPGNTIYF. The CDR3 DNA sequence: TGTGCCAGCAGTTCCGGGACGCCTGGAAACACCATATATTTT.